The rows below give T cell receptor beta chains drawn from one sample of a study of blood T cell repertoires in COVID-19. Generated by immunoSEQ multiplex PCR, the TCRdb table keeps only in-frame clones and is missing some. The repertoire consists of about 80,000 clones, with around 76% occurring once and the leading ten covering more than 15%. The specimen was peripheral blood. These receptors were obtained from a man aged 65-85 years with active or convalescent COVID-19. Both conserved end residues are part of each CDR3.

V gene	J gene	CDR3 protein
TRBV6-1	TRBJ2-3	CASSEVADTQYF
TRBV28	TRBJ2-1	CASSFITRGGGAYNEQFF
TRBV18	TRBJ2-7	CASSTNAGTGAYEQYF
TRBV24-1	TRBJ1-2	CATSDTGTGYGYTF
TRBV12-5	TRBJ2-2	CASGLGLTTTGELFF
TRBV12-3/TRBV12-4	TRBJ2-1	CASMLSRLGQFF
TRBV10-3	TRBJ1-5	CAISAGDGNQPQHF
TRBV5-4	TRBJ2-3	CASSLFSGGTDTQYF
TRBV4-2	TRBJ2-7	CASSQVEAGGSQQYF
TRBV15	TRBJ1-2	CATSRDPLGYGYTF
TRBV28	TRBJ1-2	CASRNPGDYGYTF
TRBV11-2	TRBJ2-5	CASSVGSRGRGETQYF
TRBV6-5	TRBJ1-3	CASSSDRGGDRNTIYF
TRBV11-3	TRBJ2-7	CASSSIDSIFSYEQYF
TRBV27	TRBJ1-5	CASSSGGSFGQPQHF
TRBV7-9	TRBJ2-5	CASTAGSGQETQYF